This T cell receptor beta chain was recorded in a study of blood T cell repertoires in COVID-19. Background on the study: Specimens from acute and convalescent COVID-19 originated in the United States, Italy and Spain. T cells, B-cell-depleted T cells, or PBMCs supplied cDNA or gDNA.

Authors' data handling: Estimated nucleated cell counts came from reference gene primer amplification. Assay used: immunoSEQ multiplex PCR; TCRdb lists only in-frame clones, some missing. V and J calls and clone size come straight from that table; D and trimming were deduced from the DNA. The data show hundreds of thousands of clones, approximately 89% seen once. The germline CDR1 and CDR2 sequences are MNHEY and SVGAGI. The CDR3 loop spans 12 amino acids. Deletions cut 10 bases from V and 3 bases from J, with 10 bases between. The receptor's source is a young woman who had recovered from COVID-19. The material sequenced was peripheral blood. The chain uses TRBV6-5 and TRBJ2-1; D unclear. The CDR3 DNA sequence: TGTGCCACCGAGCCTGACTACAATGAGCAGTTCTTC. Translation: CATEPDYNEQFF.